This T cell receptor beta chain comes out of a study of blood T cell repertoires in COVID-19. Whole-study context: The study drew acute and convalescent COVID-19 samples from the United States, Italy and Spain. The cDNA or gDNA used as material had been derived from T cells, B-cell-depleted T cells, or PBMCs.

Original processing notes: Researchers report that nucleated cell counts were estimated from reference gene primer amplification. Produced via immunoSEQ multiplex PCR; TCRdb's table is partial and in-frame only. V and J calls and clone size are given by that table; D and trimming were obtained from the DNA. This table has about 250,000 clones, about nine tenths appearing once. Sequencing was done on a sample of peripheral blood. This TCR was sampled from a woman aged 30 to 39 with active or convalescent COVID-19.

CDR3 protein: CASSKRPGQGACAGELFF. In DNA, the CDR3 is TGTGCCAGCAGCAAACGGCCGGGACAGGGGGCCTGTGCGGGGGAGCTGTTTTTT. J is TRBJ2-2 and V is TRBV21-1; TRBD1 is the table's D call and was not checked against the DNA. TRBV21-1 is designated a pseudogene. This CDR3 contains 18 residues.